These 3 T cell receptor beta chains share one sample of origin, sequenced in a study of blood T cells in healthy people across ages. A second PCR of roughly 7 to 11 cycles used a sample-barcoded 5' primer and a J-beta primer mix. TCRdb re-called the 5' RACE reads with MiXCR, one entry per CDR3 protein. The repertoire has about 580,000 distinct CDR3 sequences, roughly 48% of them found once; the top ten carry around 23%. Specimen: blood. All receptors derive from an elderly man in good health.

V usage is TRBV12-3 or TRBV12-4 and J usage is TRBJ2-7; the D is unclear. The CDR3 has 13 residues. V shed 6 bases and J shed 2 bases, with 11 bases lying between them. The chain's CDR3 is CASSLGYTYEQYF. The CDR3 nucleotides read TGTGCCAGCAGCCTTGGATACACCTACGAGCAGTACTTC.

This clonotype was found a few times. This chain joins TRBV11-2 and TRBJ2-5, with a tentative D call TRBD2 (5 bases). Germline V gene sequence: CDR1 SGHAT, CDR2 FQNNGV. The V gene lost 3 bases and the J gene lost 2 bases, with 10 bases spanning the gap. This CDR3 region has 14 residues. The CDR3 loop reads CASSFQLGQETQYF. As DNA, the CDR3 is TGTGCCAGCAGCTTTCAACTAGGGCAAGAGACCCAGTACTTC.

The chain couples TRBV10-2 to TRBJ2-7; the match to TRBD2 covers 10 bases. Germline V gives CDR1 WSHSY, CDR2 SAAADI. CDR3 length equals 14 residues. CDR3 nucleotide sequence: TGCGCGGCCCTGCCTAGCGGGGGATTCTACGAGCAGTACTTC. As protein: CAALPSGGFYEQYF.